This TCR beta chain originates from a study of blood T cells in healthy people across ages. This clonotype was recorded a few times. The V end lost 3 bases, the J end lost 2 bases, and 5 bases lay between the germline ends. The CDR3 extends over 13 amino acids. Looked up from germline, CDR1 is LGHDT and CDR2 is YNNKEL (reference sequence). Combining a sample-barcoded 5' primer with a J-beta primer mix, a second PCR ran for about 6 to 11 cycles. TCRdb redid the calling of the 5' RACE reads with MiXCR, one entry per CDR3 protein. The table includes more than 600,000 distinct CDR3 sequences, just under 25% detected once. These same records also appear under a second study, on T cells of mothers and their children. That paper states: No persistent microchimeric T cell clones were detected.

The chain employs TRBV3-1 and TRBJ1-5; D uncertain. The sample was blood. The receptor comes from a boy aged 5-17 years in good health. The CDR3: CASSQEGNQPQHF. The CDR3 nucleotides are TGTGCCAGCAGCCAGGAGGGCAATCAGCCCCAGCATTTT.